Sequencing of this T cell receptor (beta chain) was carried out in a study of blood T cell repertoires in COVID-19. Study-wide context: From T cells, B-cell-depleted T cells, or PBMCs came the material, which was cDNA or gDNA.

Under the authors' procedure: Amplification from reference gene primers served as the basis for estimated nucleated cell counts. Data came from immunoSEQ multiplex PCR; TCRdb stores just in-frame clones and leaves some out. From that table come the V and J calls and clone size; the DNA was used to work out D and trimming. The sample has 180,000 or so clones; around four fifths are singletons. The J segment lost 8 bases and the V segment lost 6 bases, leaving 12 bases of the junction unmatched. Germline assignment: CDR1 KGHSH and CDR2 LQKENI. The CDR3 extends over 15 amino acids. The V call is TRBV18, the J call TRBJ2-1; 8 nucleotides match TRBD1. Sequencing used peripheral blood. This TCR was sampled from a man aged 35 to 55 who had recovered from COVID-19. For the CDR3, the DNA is TGTGCCAGCTCCACCAGGGGGCAGGGCGGAGATGAGCAGTTCTTC. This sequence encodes CASSTRGQGGDEQFF.